Reported below is one TCR beta chain. The data were taken from a study of blood T cell repertoires in COVID-19. Whole-study context: Sample material is recorded as cDNA or gDNA derived from T cells, B-cell-depleted T cells, or PBMCs.

Per the original methods: Reference gene primers were amplified, and this amplification served to estimate nucleated cell counts. The repertoire was sequenced with immunoSEQ multiplex PCR; TCRdb's copy has only in-frame clones and lacks some. V, J and clone size derive from that table, while D and trimming were established from the DNA sequence. The sample lists over 200,000 clones, about 85% occurring once. The CDR3 is 19 amino acids. Germline loops: CDR1 SGHNT, CDR2 YENEEA. J gave up 0 bases and V 5 bases, and 12 bases lay outside the gene matches. The TCR sequence derives from a woman older than 75 with active or convalescent COVID-19. The sample taken for sequencing was peripheral blood. The chain couples TRBV11-3 to TRBJ2-6, with TRBD1 matching over 8 bases. DNA for the CDR3: TGTGCCAGCAGCCCGAGACAGGGGCTCTCACACTCTGGGGCCAACGTCCTGACTTTC. This translates into CASSPRQGLSHSGANVLTF.